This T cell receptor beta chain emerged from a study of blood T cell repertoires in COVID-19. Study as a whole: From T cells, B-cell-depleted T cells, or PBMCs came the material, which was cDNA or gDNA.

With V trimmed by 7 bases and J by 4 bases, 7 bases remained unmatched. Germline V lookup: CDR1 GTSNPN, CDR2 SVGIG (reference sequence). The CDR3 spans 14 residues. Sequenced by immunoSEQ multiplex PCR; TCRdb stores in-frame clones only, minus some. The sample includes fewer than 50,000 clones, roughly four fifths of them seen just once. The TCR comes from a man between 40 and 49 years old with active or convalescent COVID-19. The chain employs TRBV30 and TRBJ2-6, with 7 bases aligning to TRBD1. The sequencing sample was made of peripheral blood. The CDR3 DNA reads TGTGCCTATCTTACAGGGGTCGGGGCCAACGTCCTGACTTTC. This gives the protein CAYLTGVGANVLTF.